This TCR beta chain is from a study of T cell repertoires in cytomegalovirus infection. For the study at large: Indications came from public TCR beta signatures; they pointed to CMV infection and to a matching HLA type.

This clonotype appeared a few times. Its specificity is unknown. TCRdb itself ran the reads through MiXCR, one entry per CDR3 protein. Seen here are 90,000 to 120,000 distinct CDR3 sequences, less than 25% observed once, and the top ten hold around 42%. Study results and caveats: Within the response measured ex vivo, HLA-C-restricted CMV-specific TCR beta clonotypes were dominant. The study identified carriers of CMV plus the relevant HLA from cumulative public TCR beta family frequency.

Germline values: CDR1 SNHLY, CDR2 FYNNEI. CDR3 length: 19 amino acids. The ends lost 2 bases at V and 0 bases at J; junction bases unmatched: 14. This sequence originates from a human donor in good health (CMV status not recorded). Some clones in this sample may be carry-over from other donors' samples. Sample: CD8+ T cells from PBMCs. The V gene is TRBV2, the J gene TRBJ2-3; 7 bases fit TRBD2. CDR3 nucleotide sequence: TGTGCCAGCAGTGAACCGGGGACTATTTCTGCGTCTAGCACAGATACGCAGTATTTT. This gives the protein CASSEPGTISASSTDTQYF.